The table lists the clone carrying this T cell receptor (beta chain) with many counts. The V and J ends lost 6 bases and 5 bases, in that order; junction bases with no gene match: 7. CDR3 length: 15 residues. Germline V gene data show CDR1 as MGHDK and CDR2 as SYGVNS. The sample comes from a study of T-cell memory formation after mild COVID-19. TCRdb ran MiXCR on the 5' RACE reads and lists one entry per CDR3 protein. The data hold some 300,000 distinct CDR3 sequences, with around 20% observed a single time. The sequenced sample consisted of PBMCs or a T cell subset sorted from them (not recorded which). The receptor was derived from a man between 18 and 29 years old who had mild COVID-19 (a few samples of this study predate the infection). Cell type and time point are not known. The V and J genes are TRBV25-1 and TRBJ2-1; 10 positions agree with TRBD1. The CDR3 sequence is CASRNYGTGDNEQFF. CDR3 DNA: TGTGCCAGCAGGAATTATGGGACAGGGGACAATGAGCAGTTCTTC.